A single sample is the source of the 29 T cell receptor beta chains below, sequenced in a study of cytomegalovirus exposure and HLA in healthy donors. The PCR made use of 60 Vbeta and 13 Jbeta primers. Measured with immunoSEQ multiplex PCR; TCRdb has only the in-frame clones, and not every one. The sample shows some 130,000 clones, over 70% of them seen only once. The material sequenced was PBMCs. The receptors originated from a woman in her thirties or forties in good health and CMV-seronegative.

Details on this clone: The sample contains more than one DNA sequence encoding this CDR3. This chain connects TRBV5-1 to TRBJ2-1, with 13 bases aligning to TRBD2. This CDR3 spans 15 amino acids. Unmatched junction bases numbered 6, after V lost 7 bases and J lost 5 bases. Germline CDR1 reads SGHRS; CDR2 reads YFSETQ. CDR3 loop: CASSKGTSGNNEQFF. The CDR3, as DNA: TGCGCCAGCTCTAAAGGGACTAGCGGGAACAATGAGCAGTTCTTC.

The CDR3 coding sequence is TGTGCCAGCAGAGGACAGGGGGTGAGCAATCAGCCCCAGCATTTT. Translation: CASRGQGVSNQPQHF. V and J are TRBV2 and TRBJ1-5; the match to TRBD1 covers 10 bases. Germline assignment: CDR1 SNHLY and CDR2 FYNNEI. This CDR3 is 15 amino acids long. The V and J ends lost 6 bases and 1 base, in that order; junction bases with no gene match: 3.

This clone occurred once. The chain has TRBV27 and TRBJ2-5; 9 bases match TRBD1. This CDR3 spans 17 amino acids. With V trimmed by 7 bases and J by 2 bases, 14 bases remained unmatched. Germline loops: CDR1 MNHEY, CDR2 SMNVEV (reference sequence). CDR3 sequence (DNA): TGTGCCAGCACACTTTCGGGCAACAGGGGGCGTCAAGAGACCCAGTACTTC. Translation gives CASTLSGNRGRQETQYF.

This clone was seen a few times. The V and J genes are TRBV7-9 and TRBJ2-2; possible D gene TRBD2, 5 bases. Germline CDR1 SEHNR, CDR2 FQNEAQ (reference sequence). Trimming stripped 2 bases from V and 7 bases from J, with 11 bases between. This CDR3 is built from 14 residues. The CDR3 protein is CASSLREINGELFF. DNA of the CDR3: TGTGCCAGCAGCTTAAGGGAGATTAACGGGGAGCTGTTTTTT. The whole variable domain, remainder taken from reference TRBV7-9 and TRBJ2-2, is DTGVSQNPRHKITKRGQNVTFRCDPISEHNRLYWYRQTLGQGPEFLTYFQNEAQLEKSRLLSDRFSAERPKGSFSTLEIQRTEQGDSAMYLCASSLREINGELFFGEGSRLTVL.

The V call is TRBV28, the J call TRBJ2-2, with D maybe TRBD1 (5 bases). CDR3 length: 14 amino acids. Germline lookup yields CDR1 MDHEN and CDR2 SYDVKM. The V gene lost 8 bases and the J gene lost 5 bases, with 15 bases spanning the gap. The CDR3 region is CASGQVGRTGELFF. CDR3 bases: TGTGCCAGCGGACAAGTGGGGCGAACCGGGGAGCTGTTTTTT.

CDR3 amino acids: CASSREGEKQPQHF. CDR3 in DNA: TGTGCCAGCAGCCGCGAGGGAGAGAAACAGCCCCAGCATTTT. The genes are TRBV28 and TRBJ1-5; D not resolved. The germline V gene has CDR1 MDHEN and CDR2 SYDVKM. This CDR3 spans 14 amino acids. V gave up 6 bases and J gave up 7 bases, with 16 bases separating them.

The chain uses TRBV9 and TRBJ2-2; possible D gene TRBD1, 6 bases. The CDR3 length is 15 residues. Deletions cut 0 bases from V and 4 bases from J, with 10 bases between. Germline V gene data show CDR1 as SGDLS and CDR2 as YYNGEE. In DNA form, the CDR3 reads TGTGCCAGCAGCGTAGGGGGACATCCCACCGGGGAGCTGTTTTTT. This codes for CASSVGGHPTGELFF.

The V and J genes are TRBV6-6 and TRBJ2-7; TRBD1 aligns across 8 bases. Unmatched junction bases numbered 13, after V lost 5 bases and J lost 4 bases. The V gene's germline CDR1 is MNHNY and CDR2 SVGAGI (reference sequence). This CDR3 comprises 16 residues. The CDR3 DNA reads TGTGCCAGCAGTCTCCTGTCATTAGACAGGGGATACGAGCAGTACTTC. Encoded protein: CASSLLSLDRGYEQYF.

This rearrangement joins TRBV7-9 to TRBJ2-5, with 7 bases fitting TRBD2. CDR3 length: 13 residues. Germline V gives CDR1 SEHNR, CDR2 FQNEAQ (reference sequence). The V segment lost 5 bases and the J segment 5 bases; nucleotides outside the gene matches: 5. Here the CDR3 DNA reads TGTGCCAGCAGCCCACTAGCGCGGGAGACCCAGTACTTC. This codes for CASSPLARETQYF.

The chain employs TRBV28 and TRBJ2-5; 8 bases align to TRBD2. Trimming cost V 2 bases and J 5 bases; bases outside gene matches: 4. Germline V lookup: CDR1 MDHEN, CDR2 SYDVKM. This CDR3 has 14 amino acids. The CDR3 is CASSLAGGRETQYF. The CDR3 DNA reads TGTGCCAGCAGTTTAGCGGGGGGCCGGGAGACCCAGTACTTC.

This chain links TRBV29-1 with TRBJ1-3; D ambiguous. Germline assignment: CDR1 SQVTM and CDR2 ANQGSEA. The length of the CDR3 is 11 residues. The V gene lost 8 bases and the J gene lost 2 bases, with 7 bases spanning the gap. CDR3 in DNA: TGCAGCACACAGACTGGAAACACCATATATTTT. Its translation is CSTQTGNTIYF.

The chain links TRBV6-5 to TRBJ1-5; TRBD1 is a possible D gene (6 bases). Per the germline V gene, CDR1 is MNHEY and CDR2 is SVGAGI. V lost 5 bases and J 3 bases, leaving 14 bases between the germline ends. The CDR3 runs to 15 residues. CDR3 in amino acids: CASSPVQGFNQPQHF. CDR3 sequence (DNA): TGTGCCAGCAGTCCCGTACAGGGATTCAATCAGCCCCAGCATTTT.

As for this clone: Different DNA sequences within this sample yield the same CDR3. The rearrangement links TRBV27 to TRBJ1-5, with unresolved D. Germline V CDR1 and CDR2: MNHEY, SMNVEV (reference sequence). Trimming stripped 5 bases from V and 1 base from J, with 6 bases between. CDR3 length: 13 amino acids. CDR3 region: CASSPYSNQPQHF. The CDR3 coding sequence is TGTGCCAGCAGTCCCTACAGCAATCAGCCCCAGCATTTT.

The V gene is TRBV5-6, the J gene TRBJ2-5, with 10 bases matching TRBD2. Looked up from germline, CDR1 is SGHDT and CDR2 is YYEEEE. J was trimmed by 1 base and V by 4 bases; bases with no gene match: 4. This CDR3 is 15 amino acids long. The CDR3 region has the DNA TGTGCCAGCAGCCGGGGACTAGCGACCCAAGAGACCCAGTACTTC. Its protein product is CASSRGLATQETQYF.

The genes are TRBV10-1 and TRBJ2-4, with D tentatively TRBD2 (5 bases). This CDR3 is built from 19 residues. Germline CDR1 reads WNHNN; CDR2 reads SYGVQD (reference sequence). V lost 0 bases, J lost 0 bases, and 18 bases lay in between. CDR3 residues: CASSESGSLPHLAKNIQYF. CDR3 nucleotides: TGCGCCAGCAGTGAGTCGGGGAGCCTTCCTCATCTAGCCAAAAACATTCAGTACTTC.

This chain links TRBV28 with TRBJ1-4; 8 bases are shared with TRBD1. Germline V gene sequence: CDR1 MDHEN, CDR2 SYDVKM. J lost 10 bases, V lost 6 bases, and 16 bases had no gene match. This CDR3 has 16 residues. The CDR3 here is CASRPGQGRALGKLFF. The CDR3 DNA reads TGTGCCAGCAGGCCCGGACAGGGAAGGGCCTTGGGAAAACTGTTTTTT.

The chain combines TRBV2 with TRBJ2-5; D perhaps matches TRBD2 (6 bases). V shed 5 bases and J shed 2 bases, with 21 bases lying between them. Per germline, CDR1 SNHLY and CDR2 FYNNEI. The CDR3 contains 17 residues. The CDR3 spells CASSLLLGSGRQETQYF. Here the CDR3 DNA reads TGTGCCAGCAGTCTCCTATTAGGTAGCGGAAGACAAGAGACCCAGTACTTC.

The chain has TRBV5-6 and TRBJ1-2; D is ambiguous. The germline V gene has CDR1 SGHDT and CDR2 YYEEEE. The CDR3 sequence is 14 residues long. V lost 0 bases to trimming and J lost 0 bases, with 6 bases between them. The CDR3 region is CASSLVSANYGYTF. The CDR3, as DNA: TGTGCCAGCAGCTTGGTGTCAGCTAACTATGGCTACACCTTC. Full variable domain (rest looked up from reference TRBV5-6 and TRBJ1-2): DAGVTQSPTHLIKTRGQQVTLRCSPKSGHDTVSWYQQALGQGPQFIFQYYEEEERQRGNFPDRFSGHQFPNYSSELNVNALLLGDSALYLCASSLVSANYGYTFGSGTRLTVV.

The CDR3: CASSLAGPNTGELFF. The CDR3 nucleotides read TGTGCCAGCAGCTTAGCAGGTCCTAACACCGGGGAGCTGTTTTTT. The V call is TRBV7-3, the J call TRBJ2-2; D not certain. This CDR3 has 15 amino acids. The V and J ends lost 2 bases and 2 bases respectively, with 9 bases between them. Germline CDR1 and CDR2: SGHTA and FQGTGA.

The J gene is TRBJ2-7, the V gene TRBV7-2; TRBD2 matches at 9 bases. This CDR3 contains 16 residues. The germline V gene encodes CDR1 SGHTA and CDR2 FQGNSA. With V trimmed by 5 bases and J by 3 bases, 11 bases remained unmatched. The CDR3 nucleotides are TGTGCCAGCAGCCCCCCACCGGGACTAGCAGACTACGAGCAGTACTTC. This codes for CASSPPPGLADYEQYF.

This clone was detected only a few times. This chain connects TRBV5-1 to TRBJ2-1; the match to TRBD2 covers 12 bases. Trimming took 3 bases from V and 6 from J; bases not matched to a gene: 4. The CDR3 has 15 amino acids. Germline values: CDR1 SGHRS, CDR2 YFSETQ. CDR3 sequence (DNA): TGCGCCAGCAGCTCCCTAGCGGGGGGGCCCAATGAGCAGTTCTTC. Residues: CASSSLAGGPNEQFF.

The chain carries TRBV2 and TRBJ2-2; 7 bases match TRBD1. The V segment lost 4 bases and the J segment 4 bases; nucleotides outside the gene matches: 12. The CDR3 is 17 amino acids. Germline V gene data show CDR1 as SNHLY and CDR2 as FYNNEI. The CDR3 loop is CASSGQGVGGGTGELFF. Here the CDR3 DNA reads TGTGCCAGCAGTGGCCAGGGGGTAGGCGGTGGCACCGGGGAGCTGTTTTTT.

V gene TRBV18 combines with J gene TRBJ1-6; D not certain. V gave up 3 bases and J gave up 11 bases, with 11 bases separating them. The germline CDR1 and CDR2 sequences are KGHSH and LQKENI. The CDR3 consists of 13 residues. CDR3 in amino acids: CASSPQTGTPLHF. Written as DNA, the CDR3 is TGTGCCAGCTCACCCCAGACTGGAACACCCCTCCACTTT.

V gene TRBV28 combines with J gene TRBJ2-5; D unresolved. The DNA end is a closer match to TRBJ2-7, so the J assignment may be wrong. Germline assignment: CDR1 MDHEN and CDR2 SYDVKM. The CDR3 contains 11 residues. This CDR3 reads CASSSLGEQYF. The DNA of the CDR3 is TGTGCCAGCAGTTCCTTGGGCGAGCAGTACTTC.

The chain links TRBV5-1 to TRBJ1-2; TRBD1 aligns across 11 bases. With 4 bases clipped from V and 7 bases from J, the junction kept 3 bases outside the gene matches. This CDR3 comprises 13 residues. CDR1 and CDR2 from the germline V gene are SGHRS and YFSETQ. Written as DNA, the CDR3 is TGCGCCAGCAGCCCCGGACAGGGGGCTGGCTACACCTTC. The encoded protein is CASSPGQGAGYTF.

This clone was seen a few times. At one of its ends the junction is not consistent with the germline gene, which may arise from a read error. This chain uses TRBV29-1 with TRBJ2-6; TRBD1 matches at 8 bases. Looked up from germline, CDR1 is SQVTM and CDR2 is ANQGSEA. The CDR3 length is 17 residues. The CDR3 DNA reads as TGCAGCGTCGGAGGTACAGCAGGGGGCTCTGGGGCCAACGGCCTGACTTTC. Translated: CSVGGTAGGSGANGLTF.

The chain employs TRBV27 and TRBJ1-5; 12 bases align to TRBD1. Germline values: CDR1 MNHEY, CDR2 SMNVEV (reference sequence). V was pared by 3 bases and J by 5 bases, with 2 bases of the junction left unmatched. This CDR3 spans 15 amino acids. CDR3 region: CASSFGTGGDQPQHF. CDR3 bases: TGTGCCAGCAGTTTTGGGACAGGGGGCGATCAGCCCCAGCATTTT.

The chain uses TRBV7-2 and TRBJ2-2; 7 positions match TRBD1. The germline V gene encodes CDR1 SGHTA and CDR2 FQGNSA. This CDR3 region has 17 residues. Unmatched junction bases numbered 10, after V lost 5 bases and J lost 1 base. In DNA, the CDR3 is TGTGCCAGCAGCCCGGGACAGAAGTTCGGGAACACCGGGGAGCTGTTTTTT. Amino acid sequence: CASSPGQKFGNTGELFF.

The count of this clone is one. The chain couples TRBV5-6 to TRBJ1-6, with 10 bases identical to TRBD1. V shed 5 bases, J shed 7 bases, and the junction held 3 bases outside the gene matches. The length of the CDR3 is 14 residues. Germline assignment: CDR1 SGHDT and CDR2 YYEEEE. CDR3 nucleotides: TGTGCCAGCAGGCGGGACAGGGGAAATTCACCCCTCCACTTT. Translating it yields CASRRDRGNSPLHF.